This section outlines one T cell receptor beta chain sequence together with its context. What it recognizes is unknown. TCRdb re-called the reads through MiXCR, storing one row per CDR3 protein. This table has about half a million distinct CDR3 sequences, around 30% appearing once. The data were taken from a study of T cell repertoires in cytomegalovirus infection. Study observations and caveats: Dominant in the ex vivo response were TCR beta clonotypes restricted by HLA-C and specific for CMV.

The origin of this receptor is a human donor in good health (CMV status not recorded). Some clones in this sample may be carry-over from other donors' samples. The sequences come from cultured PBMCs, collected from culture after CMV antigen stimulation.

The CDR3 DNA sequence: TGTGCCAGTAATGGAGACAGGGTGTGGACCGGGGAGCTGTTTTTT. It encodes CASNGDRVWTGELFF. The chain couples TRBV6-1 to TRBJ2-2, with 7 bases identical to TRBD1. The J segment lost 5 bases and the V segment lost 9 bases, leaving 12 bases of the junction unmatched. CDR3 length: 15 amino acids. The germline V gene has CDR1 MNHNS and CDR2 SASEGT.